The text below deals with one TCR beta chain. This entry belongs to a study of blood T cell repertoires in COVID-19. The V gene end was trimmed by 4 bases and the J gene end by 0 bases; junction bases not matched to a gene: 4. The CDR3 is made up of 15 amino acids. Germline V gene data show CDR1 as MGHRA and CDR2 as YSYEKL. Profiling relied on immunoSEQ multiplex PCR, and the TCRdb table lists in-frame clones only, not all of them. This table holds some 130,000 clones, roughly 88% found once. The chain employs TRBV4-1 and TRBJ2-7; 9 bases align to TRBD2. The sequencing sample was made of peripheral blood. The clonotype was recovered from a man aged 45-65 years with acute or convalescent COVID-19. The CDR3: CASSPSGMSSYEQYF. Written as DNA, the CDR3 is TGCGCCAGCAGCCCTAGCGGGATGAGCTCCTACGAGCAGTACTTC.